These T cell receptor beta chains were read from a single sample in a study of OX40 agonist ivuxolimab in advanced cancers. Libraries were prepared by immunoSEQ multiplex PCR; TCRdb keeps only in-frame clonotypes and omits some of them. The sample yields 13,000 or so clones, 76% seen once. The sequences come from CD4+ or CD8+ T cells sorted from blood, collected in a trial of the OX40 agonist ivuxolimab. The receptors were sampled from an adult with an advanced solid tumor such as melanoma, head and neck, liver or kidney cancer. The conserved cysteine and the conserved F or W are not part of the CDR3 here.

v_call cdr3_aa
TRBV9 ASSPQGAGGANVLT
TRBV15 ATSPEMGYGYT
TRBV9 ASSPGTEAYEQY
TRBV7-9 ASSQEPVGGSYGYT
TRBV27 ASSLFAGRDASYEQY
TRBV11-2 ASSLDRSYEQY
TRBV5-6 ASNLTEYTEAF
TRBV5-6 ASSLDSLSPDNSPLH
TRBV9 ASSVPDGQPNTGELF
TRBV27 ASSQPGQGNNSPLH
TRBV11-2 ASSSYSVETQY